Following are 18 T cell receptor beta chains from one sample sequenced in a study of regulatory T cells in long-lasting Graves disease. Time point here: persistent/refractory GD, antithyroid drugs over 5 years with positive TRAb. Following extraction of RNA from PBMCs, that RNA was used to make the TCR library. Arm-PCR of CDR3 regions and iRepertoire HTBI primers were the basis on which TCR beta libraries were built. TCRdb reprocessed the multiplex PCR reads via MiXCR and lists one record per CDR3 protein. The sample includes hundreds of thousands of distinct CDR3 sequences, 25% to 30% of them seen just once. The specimen comprised peripheral blood mononuclear cells (PBMCs), sampled when the disease was refractory, from a patient treated with antithyroid drugs. The receptor source for this set is a female donor with Graves disease.

This clonotype was picked up one time. The rearrangement joins TRBV19 to TRBJ2-2; D gene ambiguous. Germline loops: CDR1 LNHDA, CDR2 SQIVND (reference sequence). The CDR3 spans 14 residues. V was trimmed by 5 bases and J by 6 bases, leaving 13 bases between them. DNA for the CDR3: TGTGCCAGTAGTCCTGCCTTGGGCGCCGGGGAGCTGTTTTTT. It codes for CASSPALGAGELFF. The full variable domain, with the rest looked up from reference TRBV19 and TRBJ2-2, is DGGITQSPKYLFRKEGQNVTLSCEQNLNHDAMYWYRQDPGQGLRLIYYSQIVNDFQKGDIAEGYSVSREKKESFPLTVTSAQKNPTAFYLCASSPALGAGELFFGEGSRLTVL.

This clonotype was seen at least ten times. The chain links TRBV11-2 to TRBJ2-7; D might be TRBD2 (5 bases). The CDR3 runs 15 residues. V lost 0 bases to trimming and J lost 0 bases, with 9 bases between them. The germline gives CDR1 SGHAT, CDR2 FQNNGV. The CDR3 loop reads CASSLDGGFSYEQYF. The DNA of the CDR3 is TGTGCCAGCAGCTTAGATGGCGGGTTCTCCTACGAGCAGTACTTC.

This clonotype was found a few times. V usage is TRBV13 and J usage is TRBJ1-2, with D perhaps TRBD1 (6 bases). The V end was cut by 1 base, the J end by 2 bases, with 11 bases between. Germline assignment: CDR1 PRHDT and CDR2 FYEKMQ (reference sequence). This CDR3 has 15 amino acids. CDR3 sequence (DNA): TGTGCCAGCAGCTTAGAACGGGACACCAACTATGGCTACACCTTC. Translated: CASSLERDTNYGYTF.

This chain joins TRBV20-1 and TRBJ2-7, with D maybe TRBD2 (6 bases). CDR3 length: 15 residues. Germline loops: CDR1 DFQATT, CDR2 SNEGSKA (reference sequence). The V and J ends lost 0 bases and 5 bases respectively, with 17 bases between them. Here the CDR3 reads CSARDRRGAGNEQYF. In DNA, the CDR3 is TGCAGTGCTAGAGATCGTAGGGGCGCGGGGAACGAGCAGTACTTC.

This clonotype was recorded at least ten times. The chain has TRBV2 and TRBJ1-1; D gene ambiguous. V lost 11 bases to trimming and J lost 5 bases, with 18 bases between them. Germline V gene sequence: CDR1 SNHLY, CDR2 FYNNEI. CDR3 length: 13 residues. CDR3 DNA sequence: TGTGCCGGTACCGAGGACGGATGGACTGAAGCTTTCTTT. Protein: CAGTEDGWTEAFF.

The table lists this clonotype with many counts. The rearrangement uses TRBV7-3 and TRBJ1-5; D ambiguous. Germline V lookup: CDR1 SGHTA, CDR2 FQGTGA. V was trimmed by 6 bases and J by 5 bases, leaving 11 bases between them. The CDR3 has 13 residues. CDR3 sequence reads: CASSLRVDQPQHF. The CDR3 coding sequence is TGTGCCAGCAGTTTGCGGGTAGATCAGCCCCAGCATTTT.

This clonotype was recorded many times. The V and J genes are TRBV20-1 and TRBJ2-7, with D tentatively TRBD1 or TRBD2 (6 bases each). Trimming left V 0 bases short and J 5 bases short, with 14 bases between. The CDR3 is made up of 14 amino acids. Germline V gene sequence: CDR1 DFQATT, CDR2 SNEGSKA (reference sequence). DNA of the CDR3: TGCAGTGCTAGAGATCATCCGGGGGCCAACGAGCAGTACTTC. Translated: CSARDHPGANEQYF.

This clonotype was detected only a few times. The chain combines TRBV20-1 with TRBJ1-4; possible D gene TRBD1, 6 bases. CDR1 is DFQATT, CDR2 SNEGSKA, per germline (reference sequence). Trimming cost V 2 bases and J 1 base, with 14 bases left between them. The CDR3 is 16 residues long. CDR3: CSARPGASGTNEKLFF. In nucleotides, the CDR3 is TGCAGTGCTAGACCGGGGGCTTCTGGAACTAATGAAAAACTGTTTTTT.

This clonotype was seen only once. V usage is TRBV7-9 and J usage is TRBJ2-7, with 9 bases aligning to TRBD2. CDR1 SEHNR and CDR2 FQNEAQ come from the germline V gene (reference sequence). V was clipped by 5 bases and J by 3 bases; unmatched bases: 8. CDR3 length: 15 residues. DNA for the CDR3: TGTGCCAGCAGCCCTCCTAGCGGGACCATCTACGAGCAGTACTTC. It yields the protein CASSPPSGTIYEQYF.

The V gene is TRBV12-3 or TRBV12-4, the J gene TRBJ1-1; D might be TRBD1 (5 bases). The CDR3 is made up of 14 amino acids. Trimming removed 4 bases from V and 4 bases from J, with 13 bases in between. The CDR3 reads CASSWFHRGTEAFF. The CDR3 DNA sequence: TGTGCCAGCAGTTGGTTCCATAGGGGCACTGAAGCTTTCTTT.

The CDR3 region is CASSQVEGGKYEQYF. CDR3 nucleotides: TGTGCCAGCAGCCAAGTCGAAGGGGGAAAATACGAGCAGTACTTC. The J gene is TRBJ2-7, the V gene TRBV4-2; D perhaps matches TRBD1 (6 bases). The V gene's germline CDR1 is LGHNA and CDR2 YNFKEQ. This CDR3 is 15 amino acids long. Trimming shortened V by 1 base and J by 4 bases, and 14 bases separated the two germline ends.

DNA of the CDR3: TGCGCCAGCAGCTTGGTTGGAGCCCTGGGGGAGCAGTACTTC. Amino acid sequence: CASSLVGALGEQYF. The chain couples TRBV5-1 to TRBJ2-7; D is unresolved. This CDR3 region has 14 residues. Germline CDR1 and CDR2: SGHRS and YFSETQ. Trimming pared 0 bases from V and 7 bases from J, leaving 14 bases between.

This chain joins TRBV28 and TRBJ1-1; tentatively, D is TRBD1 (5 bases). Germline-derived CDR1 and CDR2 are MDHEN and SYDVKM. The CDR3 sequence is 16 residues long. Trimming left V 4 bases short and J 0 bases short, with 15 bases between. The CDR3 nucleotides read TGTGCCAGCAGTTACTCTTTGGGGGACGTGAACACTGAAGCTTTCTTT. Translation gives CASSYSLGDVNTEAFF.

This clonotype appeared a few times. This rearrangement joins TRBV20-1 to TRBJ1-2; D unclear. The CDR3 runs 12 residues. CDR1 is DFQATT, CDR2 SNEGSKA, per germline (reference sequence). Trimming took 3 bases from V and 4 from J, leaving 9 bases between them. In DNA, the CDR3 is TGCAGTGCTAGTAACAGCAGCTATGGCTACACCTTC. Its translation is CSASNSSYGYTF.

As for this clonotype: A much larger clone differs by one base, so this may be a read error. The chain is built from TRBV6-2 or TRBV6-3 and TRBJ1-1; D call uncertain. The germline CDR1 and CDR2 sequences are MNHEY and SVGEGT. The CDR3 covers 15 residues. The CDR3 reads CASRNGRGLNTDAFF. CDR3 coding DNA: TGTGCCAGCAGAAACGGGAGAGGACTGAACACTGACGCTTTCTTT.

This sequence joins TRBV5-1 and TRBJ2-5; the D call may be TRBD1 or TRBD2 (5 bases each). This CDR3 comprises 16 residues. Germline V gene lookup returns CDR1 SGHRS and CDR2 YFSETQ. The ends were cut back, 4 bases at V and 2 bases at J, with 18 bases in the middle. The CDR3 DNA reads TGCGCCAGCAGCCCCCGGGACCCCGAAGCGCAAGAGACCCAGTACTTC. As protein: CASSPRDPEAQETQYF.

V is TRBV7-9 and J is TRBJ1-2, with D unclear. Between the trimmed V and J ends, which lost 1 base and 1 base, there was a span of 16 bases. Germline V gene sequence: CDR1 SEHNR, CDR2 FQNEAQ (reference sequence). This CDR3 is built from 17 residues. The CDR3 bases are TGTGCCAGCAGCTTAGGGGTTGAGAGGACTTATAACTATGGCTACACCTTC. Protein product: CASSLGVERTYNYGYTF.

The chain carries TRBV20-1 and TRBJ1-4; D is undetermined. Per the germline V gene, CDR1 is DFQATT and CDR2 is SNEGSKA (reference sequence). The CDR3 loop spans 15 amino acids. V lost 3 bases and J 5 bases, leaving 16 bases between the germline ends. CDR3 loop: CSASPLGGDNEKLFF. The CDR3 nucleotides read TGCAGTGCTAGCCCCTTAGGCGGAGACAATGAAAAACTGTTTTTT.